The source of this T cell receptor beta chain is a study of CD8+ T cells in alopecia areata. Study at large: In an open-label trial, patients got 5 to 10 mg tofacitinib twice daily. Regarding the study as a whole: Normal scalp showed lower clonality than lesional scalp, especially alopecia totalis/universalis.

In regard to this clone: As yet, its antigen is unknown.

Extracted RNA was reverse transcribed, and the resulting cDNA served as sequencing template. The data were produced by immunoSEQ multiplex PCR, yet TCRdb's version contains in-frame clones alone and is incomplete. This repertoire shows 150,000 or so clones, 65% to 75% found once; its top ten account for around 10%. The V end was cut by 3 bases, the J end by 3 bases, with 17 bases between. The CDR3 runs to 16 residues. CDR1 is MGHRA and CDR2 is YSYEKL in the germline V gene. The V call is TRBV4-1, the J call TRBJ2-5; the D gene could be TRBD1 or TRBD2 (5 bases each). The origin of this receptor is a human donor with alopecia areata. Specimen: CD8+ T cells sorted from blood, collected at week 0. The CDR3 nucleotides read TGCGCCAGCAGCCATGGGGACGGACGCATTGAAGAGACCCAGTACTTC. It yields the protein CASSHGDGRIEETQYF.